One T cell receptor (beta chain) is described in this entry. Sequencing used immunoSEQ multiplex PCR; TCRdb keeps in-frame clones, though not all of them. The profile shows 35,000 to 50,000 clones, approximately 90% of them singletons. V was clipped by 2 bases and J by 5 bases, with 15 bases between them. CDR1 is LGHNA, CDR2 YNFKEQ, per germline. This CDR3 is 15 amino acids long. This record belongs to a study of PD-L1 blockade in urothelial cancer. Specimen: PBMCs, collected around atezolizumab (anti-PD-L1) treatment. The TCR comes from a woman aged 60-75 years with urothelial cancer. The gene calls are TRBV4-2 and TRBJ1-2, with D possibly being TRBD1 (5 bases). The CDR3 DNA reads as TGTGCCAGCAGCCAACCTGCGGGGACCACTTATGGCTACACCTTC. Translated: CASSQPAGTTYGYTF.